This T cell receptor (beta chain) was recorded in a study of blood T cell repertoires in COVID-19. Study-wide background: The origin of the acute and convalescent COVID-19 samples was the United States, Italy and Spain. In each case, the material was cDNA or gDNA derived from T cells, B-cell-depleted T cells, or PBMCs.

The J segment lost 6 bases and the V segment lost 7 bases, leaving 13 bases of the junction unmatched. This CDR3 spans 15 amino acids. Germline V gene sequence: CDR1 LGHDT, CDR2 YNNKEL (reference sequence). Per the study methods: Reference gene primer amplification yielded estimated nucleated cell counts. TCRdb's table, derived via immunoSEQ multiplex PCR, lists solely in-frame clones and lacks some. That table is the source of V, J and clone size, and D and trimming were worked out from the DNA. The table includes roughly 240,000 clones, approximately 83% detected once. The clonotype was recovered from a woman in her 30s who had recovered from COVID-19. The sample consisted of peripheral blood. The gene calls are TRBV3-1 (or the pseudogene TRBV3-2) and TRBJ2-3; TRBD2 agrees at 7 bases. CDR3 in amino acids: CASNSPGREADTQYF. In DNA, the CDR3 is TGTGCCAGCAACTCCCCTGGGAGGGAGGCTGATACGCAGTATTTT.